The text below deals with one T cell receptor (beta chain). Its binding antigen is unknown. No base quality values were provided; no much bigger clone lies one nucleotide off. TCRdb records Illumina NovaSeq 6000 as the sequencer. TCRalpha and TCRbeta cDNA libraries were built by 5'RACE with constant-segment primers, adding sample barcodes and unique molecular identifiers. Trizol reagent was used to extract RNA from every sample. Library amplification was performed in two PCR steps, and a second sample barcode and Illumina TruSeq adapters were introduced in the second step. Sequencing of the libraries was done on an Illumina NovaSeq, producing 2 x 150 bp paired-end reads. The authors processed their data as follows. The reads were demultiplexed and collapsed into UMI-guided consensus sequences using migec v1.2.7. Using mixcr v2.1.11, the UMI consensuses were aligned to TRA and TRB V and J templates and assembled into clonotypes. A clonotype was counted as expanded or contracted only if both edgeR and NoisET called the change significant, with noise models trained on biological replicates. For edgeR calls, a false discovery rate-adjusted p below 0.01 and a log2 fold-change threshold of 1 were applied. As an exploratory analysis of dynamics, max-normalized trajectories of the 1000 most abundant clonotypes were examined by PCA with hierarchical clustering. Separately sequenced CD4+ and CD8+ repertoires were used to assign a CD4 or CD8 phenotype to each responding clone. TCRdb reran the public reads through fastp at Q25 and MiXCR, keeping productive beta chains. Identical CDR3 proteins give one entry, which carries the most common genes and DNA. TCRdb, rather than the study authors, made the V and J calls. This sample holds around 530,000 distinct CDR3 sequences; about 20% were observed only once. The ten largest make up roughly 8.3% of the sample.

The sample comes from a study of T-cell memory formation after mild COVID-19 (dated by TCRdb to the early 2020s). About the study as a whole: Most TCR sequence clusters were specific to one of the two donors. In a couple of donors, T-cell clones that expanded and contracted after mild COVID-19 were followed by sequencing TCRalpha and TCRbeta repertoires longitudinally. The cohort was made up of two young adult volunteers, one female and one male, who were previously healthy. Broader findings and caveats from the paper: Whether the second-wave clones peaking on day 37 were SARS-CoV-2 specific was not confirmed. Clones that contracted from day 15 to 85 showed balanced CD4/CD8 phenotypes, whereas a second wave of clones that expanded from day 15 to 37 leaned towards CD4+. Only a couple of mild cases were covered by the study, and larger cohorts that include severe cases with pre-infection samples were considered necessary. Some responding clones were found in pre-infection memory, which suggests that pre-existing cross-reactive memory T cells took part in the SARS-CoV-2 response. Contracting CD4+ clones appeared mostly in the CM and EM memory subsets, whereas CD8+ clones were enriched in EMRA.

Deletion took 7 bases off V and 0 bases off J, with a span of 17 bases between the germline ends. The CDR3 measures 16 amino acids from cysteine to phenylalanine. Of all the DNA, just the CDR3 is kept, 48 bases in frame from base 1. Ficoll-Paque density gradient centrifugation was the method used to isolate PBMCs. The source is an adult woman who had mild COVID-19 (a few samples of this study predate the infection). The sample titles of this study are shuffled in the database, so cell type and time point are left out; the donor was told from shared clones. Material for sequencing was PBMCs or a T cell subset sorted from them (not recorded which). The V and J genes are TRBV12-3 or TRBV12-4 and TRBJ2-3; tentative D gene TRBD1, with 6 bases matching. The CDR3 is CASTPPAGDSTDTQYF. The bases are TGTGCCAGCACCCCCCCGGCAGGGGATAGCACAGATACGCAGTATTTT.